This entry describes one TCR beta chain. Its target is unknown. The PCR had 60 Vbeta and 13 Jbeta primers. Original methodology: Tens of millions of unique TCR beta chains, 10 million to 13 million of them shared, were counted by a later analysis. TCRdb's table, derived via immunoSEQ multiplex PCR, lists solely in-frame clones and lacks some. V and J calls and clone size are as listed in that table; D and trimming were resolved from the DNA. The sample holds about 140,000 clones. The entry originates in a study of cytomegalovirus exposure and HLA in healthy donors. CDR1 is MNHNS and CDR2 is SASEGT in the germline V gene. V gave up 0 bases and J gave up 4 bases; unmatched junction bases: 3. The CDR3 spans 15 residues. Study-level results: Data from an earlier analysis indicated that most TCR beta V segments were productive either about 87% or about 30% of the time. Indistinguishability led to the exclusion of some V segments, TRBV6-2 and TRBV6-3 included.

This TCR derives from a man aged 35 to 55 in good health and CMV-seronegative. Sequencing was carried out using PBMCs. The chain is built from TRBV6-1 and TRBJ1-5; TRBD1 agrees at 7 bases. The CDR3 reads CASSEAGGRNQPQHF. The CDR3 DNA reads TGTGCCAGCAGTGAAGCAGGGGGCCGAAATCAGCCCCAGCATTTT.